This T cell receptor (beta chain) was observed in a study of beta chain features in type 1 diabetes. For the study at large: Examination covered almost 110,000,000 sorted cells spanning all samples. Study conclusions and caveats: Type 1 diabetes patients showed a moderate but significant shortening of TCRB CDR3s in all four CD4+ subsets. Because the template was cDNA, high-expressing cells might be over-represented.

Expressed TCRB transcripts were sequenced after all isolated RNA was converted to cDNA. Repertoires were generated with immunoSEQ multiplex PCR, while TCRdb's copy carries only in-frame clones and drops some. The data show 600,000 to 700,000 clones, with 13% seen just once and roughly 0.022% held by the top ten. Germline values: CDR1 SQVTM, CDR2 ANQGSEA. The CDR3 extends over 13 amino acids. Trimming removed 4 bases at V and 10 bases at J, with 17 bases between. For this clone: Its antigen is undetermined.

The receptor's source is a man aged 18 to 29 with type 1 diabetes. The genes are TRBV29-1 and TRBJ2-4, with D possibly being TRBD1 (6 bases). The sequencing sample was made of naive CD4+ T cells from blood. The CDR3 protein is CSVGEVDREIQYF. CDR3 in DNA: TGCAGCGTTGGCGAGGTGGACAGAGAGATTCAGTACTTC.